This TCR beta chain was observed in a study of T-cell reconstitution after alpha-beta-depleted transplantation in children. This clonotype was counted between two and nine times. What it binds is not known. The study, taken as a whole, reports: Approximately two months post-transplant, alpha-beta T cells reportedly originated from several hundred expanded graft clones. The main origin of T-cell counts and diversity one year after transplant was newly produced T cells. The study traced high day-60 TCRbeta diversity in some patients to surviving recipient T cells and thymic progenitors.

TCRbeta library preparation incorporated unique molecular identifiers. TCRdb used MiXCR to reprocess the PCR reads, holding one entry per CDR3 protein. In the table there are about 200,000 distinct CDR3 sequences, 5.5% to 7% of which are singletons. The receptor was derived from a girl under three years old with combined immunodeficiency, due to receive a stem cell transplant. Sequencing was performed on PBMCs, taken before TCRalphabeta/CD19-depleted stem cell transplant.

CDR3 amino acids: CASSSILVPVLYEQYF. CDR3 DNA: TGTGCCAGCAGTTCCATCCTCGTCCCCGTCCTCTACGAGCAGTACTTC. V is TRBV28 and J is TRBJ2-7, with D hard to call. V was shortened by 4 bases and J by 3 bases, with 19 bases between the two germline ends. The CDR3 consists of 16 residues. Per the germline V gene, CDR1 is MDHEN and CDR2 is SYDVKM. Complete variable domain (other parts from reference TRBV28 and TRBJ2-7): DVKVTQSSRYLVKRTGEKVFLECVQDMDHENMFWYRQDPGLGLRLIYFSYDVKMKEKGDIPEGYSVSREKKERFSLILESASTNQTSMYLCASSSILVPVLYEQYFGPGTRLTVT.